This TCR beta chain came from a study of T cells in Graves' hyperthyroidism and ophthalmopathy. The wider study: Sampling of peripheral blood happened at initial diagnosis, prior to any treatment.

The V end was cut by 1 base, the J end by 0 bases, with 17 bases between. Germline V CDR1 and CDR2: SGHTA, FQGNSA. This CDR3 contains 18 residues. Broader study findings: Prediction of ophthalmopathy progression came a median around 6 months pre-onset. Peripheral blood also featured most of the thyroid clonotypes expanded above 0.001.

Lactation, pregnancy, other autoimmune disease or uncontrolled infection excluded patients. Amplification targeted TCR beta CDR3 regions from RNA transcripts. TCR CDR3 underwent first-round RT-PCR with the HTBI primer set. In TCRdb, the multiplex PCR reads were re-called with MiXCR into one record per CDR3 protein. Found here are more than 500,000 distinct CDR3 sequences, about 16% of them singletons; the top ten hold about 29%. In the case of this clonotype: As yet, its antigen is unknown.

Sequencing used blood. The TCR sequence derives from a woman in her 30s with Graves' ophthalmopathy. The chain has TRBV7-2 and TRBJ2-3, with a weak D call TRBD2 (6 bases). CDR3 nucleotide sequence: TGTGCCAGCAGCTTAGAAACTAGCCCGCTTCTTAGCACAGATACGCAGTATTTT. This gives the protein CASSLETSPLLSTDTQYF.